Its frequency marks the clone carrying this TCR beta chain as medium-sized. Its target is not known. Sequenced patients had Stevens-Johnson syndrome or toxic epidermal necrolysis caused by carbamazepine. About five Han Chinese and 6 or 7 European CBZ-SJS/TEN patients gave blood repertoires. This entry is derived from a study of T cells in severe cutaneous drug reactions. Regarding the study as a whole: A public TCRbeta CDR3 appeared in all seven CBZ-SJS/TEN blister samples, averaging approximately 13%.

Bulk and single-cell libraries used iRepertoire multiplex PCR with TCR subtype-specific primers. With the multiplex PCR reads reprocessed, TCRdb shows one record per CDR3 protein and no DNA. The repertoire shows around 1,200 distinct CDR3 sequences; the top ten hold approximately 25%. The TCR was taken from a human donor with a severe cutaneous adverse drug reaction. Sequencing was done on a sample of PBMCs.

The CDR3: CASTPRGASYEQYF. V usage is TRBV6-1 and J usage is TRBJ2-7; TCRdb gives TRBD2 as the D gene, but with no DNA this cannot be confirmed. The CDR3 runs to 14 residues. Germline V CDR1 and CDR2: MNHNS, SASEGT.